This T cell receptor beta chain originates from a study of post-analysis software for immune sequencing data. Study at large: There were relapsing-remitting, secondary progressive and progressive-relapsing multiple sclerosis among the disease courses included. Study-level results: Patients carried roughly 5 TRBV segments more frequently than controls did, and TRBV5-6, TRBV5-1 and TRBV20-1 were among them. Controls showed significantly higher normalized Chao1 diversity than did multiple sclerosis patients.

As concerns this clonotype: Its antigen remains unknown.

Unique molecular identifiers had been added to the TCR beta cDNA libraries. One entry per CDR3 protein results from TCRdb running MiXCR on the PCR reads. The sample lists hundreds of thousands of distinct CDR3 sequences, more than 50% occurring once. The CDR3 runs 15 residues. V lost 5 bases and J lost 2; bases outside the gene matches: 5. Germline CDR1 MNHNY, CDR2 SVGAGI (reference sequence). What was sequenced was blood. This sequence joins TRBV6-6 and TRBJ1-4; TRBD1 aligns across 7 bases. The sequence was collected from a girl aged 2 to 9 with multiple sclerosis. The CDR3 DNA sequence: TGTGCCAGCAGTCCTCCGGGACAGACTAATGAAAAACTGTTTTTT. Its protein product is CASSPPGQTNEKLFF.